The 15 T cell receptor beta chains below were found in one sample sequenced in a study of T-cell reconstitution after alpha-beta-depleted transplantation in children. Preparation of the TCRbeta library used unique molecular identifiers. Each CDR3 protein is one row after TCRdb ran MiXCR on the PCR reads. The sample gives about 610,000 distinct CDR3 sequences, over 9.5% of which show up once; roughly 4% is in the top ten. The specimen was PBMCs from the stem cell graft donor, collected from the stem cell graft. The receptors come from a human donor who donated a stem cell graft to a child with acute myeloid leukemia.

The chain has TRBV6-2 or TRBV6-3 and TRBJ2-7, with 12 bases lining up with TRBD2. The CDR3 is made up of 17 amino acids. Germline values: CDR1 MNHEY, CDR2 SVGEGT. V lost 2 bases to trimming and J lost 4 bases; unmatched junction nucleotides: 9. The CDR3 DNA reads as TGTGCCAGCAGTTACCTCCTAGCGGGAGGGGTAAGGTACGAGCAGTACTTC. Translated, it gives CASSYLLAGGVRYEQYF.

A few counts support this clonotype. The chain joins TRBV12-3 or TRBV12-4 to TRBJ2-3; 7 nucleotides agree with TRBD1. This CDR3 contains 19 residues. The trim removed 4 bases at V and 0 bases at J, leaving 16 bases unmatched. The CDR3 is CASSSWTGKKKDSTDTQYF. The CDR3 coding sequence is TGTGCCAGCAGTTCCTGGACAGGAAAGAAAAAAGATAGCACAGATACGCAGTATTTT.

This clonotype was picked up a small number of times. The chain joins TRBV20-1 to TRBJ2-7; 7 nucleotides line up with TRBD2. J gave up 5 bases and V 6 bases, and 10 bases lay outside the gene matches. The CDR3 extends over 13 amino acids. CDR1 and CDR2 (germline): DFQATT, SNEGSKA (reference sequence). CDR3 sequence: CSAGGRSTNEQYF. The DNA of the CDR3 is TGCAGTGCCGGCGGGAGAAGTACGAACGAGCAGTACTTC.

In the case of this clonotype: This may come from a read error, since a much larger clone is one base off. This rearrangement joins TRBV20-1 to TRBJ2-7; TRBD2 aligns across 11 bases. The J call is in doubt because the DNA end fits TRBJ2-1 better. Germline V gene data show CDR1 as DFQATT and CDR2 as SNEGSKA (reference sequence). The CDR3 sequence is 13 residues long. As DNA, the CDR3 is TGCAGTGCTACTACTAGCGGGAGCTACGAGCAGTTCTTC. Translating gives CSATTSGSYEQFF.

A few counts support this clonotype. The J gene is TRBJ2-2, the V gene TRBV7-2; possible D gene TRBD1, 6 bases. The CDR3 spans 17 residues. Looked up from germline, CDR1 is SGHTA and CDR2 is FQGNSA. The V end lost 0 bases, the J end lost 5 bases, and 16 bases lay between the germline ends. The CDR3: CASSLAFRGPTTGELFF. The CDR3 DNA is TGTGCCAGCAGCTTAGCTTTCAGGGGCCCGACGACCGGGGAGCTGTTTTTT.

This clonotype was detected a few times. CDR3 loop: CATWEGTHEQYF. The DNA for the CDR3 is TGTGCCACCTGGGAGGGAACCCACGAGCAGTACTTC. V is TRBV6-2 or TRBV6-3 and J is TRBJ2-7, with 7 bases matching TRBD2. The trim removed 10 bases at V and 5 bases at J, leaving 8 bases unmatched. The CDR3 is 12 amino acids. Germline values: CDR1 MNHEY, CDR2 SVGEGT.

V usage is TRBV7-2 and J usage is TRBJ2-4; 7 nucleotides match TRBD1. The germline V gene has CDR1 SGHTA and CDR2 FQGNSA. V dropped 4 bases and J dropped 7; count of bases not matched to a gene: 7. The CDR3 contains 14 residues. Written as DNA, the CDR3 is TGTGCCAGCAGCTCGACAGGGAAGGCGAACATTCAGTACTTC. It yields the protein CASSSTGKANIQYF. Variable domain in full (rest from reference TRBV7-2 and TRBJ2-4): GAGVSQSPSNKVTEKGKDVELRCDPISGHTALYWYRQSLGQGLEFLIYFQGNSAPDKSGLPSDRFSAERTGGSVSTLTIQRTQQEDSAVYLCASSSTGKANIQYFGAGTRLSVL.

This clonotype showed up many times. V gene TRBV14 combines with J gene TRBJ1-2; D gene unclear. The germline V gene has CDR1 SGHDN and CDR2 FVKESK. The CDR3 has 14 amino acids. V lost 0 bases, J lost 3 bases, and 8 bases lay in between. The CDR3 region is CASSQDPTDYGYTF. The CDR3 nucleotides read TGTGCCAGCAGCCAAGATCCCACGGACTATGGCTACACCTTC.

This clonotype has a count of ten or more. This chain connects TRBV6-4 to TRBJ2-3; D may correspond to TRBD1 or TRBD2 (5 bases each). Trimming left V 0 bases short and J 1 base short, with 8 bases between. Germline V CDR1 and CDR2: MRHNA, SNTAGT. The CDR3 loop spans 15 amino acids. Here the CDR3 DNA reads TGTGCCAGCAGTGACTCGAGAGGGGGCACAGATACGCAGTATTTT. Protein product: CASSDSRGGTDTQYF.

V gene TRBV20-1 combines with J gene TRBJ2-7; 10 bases match TRBD2. CDR1 and CDR2 from the germline V gene are DFQATT and SNEGSKA (reference sequence). This CDR3 is built from 14 residues. The V segment lost 6 bases and the J segment 3 bases; nucleotides outside the gene matches: 8. The CDR3, as DNA: TGCAGTGCAGAACTAGCGGGATTCCTCTACGAGCAGTACTTC. It specifies CSAELAGFLYEQYF.

J is TRBJ2-1 and V is TRBV20-1; tentative D call: TRBD1 (5 bases). V was trimmed by 5 bases and J by 3 bases, leaving 11 bases between them. Germline lookup yields CDR1 DFQATT and CDR2 SNEGSKA (reference sequence). The CDR3 contains 13 residues. The CDR3 is CSAGATVYNEQFF. The CDR3 nucleotides read TGCAGTGCTGGGGCCACCGTCTACAATGAGCAGTTCTTC.

This clonotype was recorded a few times. This sequence joins TRBV7-2 and TRBJ2-5, with unresolved D. The CDR3 covers 14 residues. Germline V gene sequence: CDR1 SGHTA, CDR2 FQGNSA. V was clipped by 4 bases and J by 1 base, with 10 bases between them. The CDR3 protein is CASSSGPAQETQYF. The CDR3 nucleotides are TGTGCCAGCAGCTCGGGTCCGGCCCAAGAGACCCAGTACTTC.

The J gene is TRBJ2-7, the V gene TRBV18; D unresolved. Trimming took 2 bases from V and 5 from J, leaving 10 bases between them. The CDR3 consists of 13 residues. Germline V gene data show CDR1 as KGHSH and CDR2 as LQKENI. CDR3 sequence reads: CASSPKDPDEQYF. In nucleotides, the CDR3 is TGTGCCAGCTCACCAAAGGACCCGGACGAGCAGTACTTC.

This chain uses TRBV21-1 with TRBJ1-4; the DNA was not compared with TRBD1, the D call given in the table. TRBV21-1 is termed a pseudogene. This CDR3 is built from 21 residues. The DNA for the CDR3 is TGTGCCAGCAGCACCTGGAAAGGTTTGAGGGGGCGGCGTTACAATAATGAAAAACTGTTTTTT. Encoded protein: CASSTWKGLRGRRYNNEKLFF.

The gene calls are TRBV20-1 and TRBJ2-1, with D possibly being TRBD1 (6 bases). Trimming pared 4 bases from V and 2 bases from J, leaving 12 bases between. Germline assignment: CDR1 DFQATT and CDR2 SNEGSKA (reference sequence). This CDR3 is 14 amino acids long. In DNA form, the CDR3 reads TGCAGTGCTATTAGACCAGGGGCCTACAATGAGCAGTTCTTC. As protein: CSAIRPGAYNEQFF.